This is a list of T cell receptor beta chains from one sample in a study of blood T cell repertoires in COVID-19. Profiling relied on immunoSEQ multiplex PCR, and the TCRdb table lists in-frame clones only, not all of them. The profile shows approximately 32,000 clones, 88% of them singletons. The source material was peripheral blood. The origin of the receptors is a woman in her 70s with active COVID-19. The CDR3 runs from the conserved cysteine through the conserved F or W. Fields, in order: D gene, V gene, J gene, clone size, CDR3 DNA, CDR3 protein. The D gene is left open where the match is weak. Expanded clones are given a class, and other clones once, few, many or no size at all.

>NA|TRBV25-1|TRBJ2-3|NA
TGTGCCAGCAGTACGGCGGGTATCACAGATACGCAGTATTTT
CASSTAGITDTQYF
>NA|TRBV5-1|TRBJ1-1|NA
TGCGCCAGCAGCTTTGAGGTGAACACTGAAGCTTTCTTT
CASSFEVNTEAFF
>NA|TRBV30|TRBJ1-2|once
TGTGCCTGGAGTGTAGACAGGTTCTCGAGTGGCTACACCTTC
CAWSVDRFSSGYTF
>TRBD1|TRBV7-2|TRBJ2-1|NA
TGTGCCAGCAGCTTCTCCGGGACAGGGAGCTCCTACAATGAGCAGTTCTTC
CASSFSGTGSSYNEQFF
>NA|TRBV3-1/TRBV3-2|TRBJ2-7|NA
TGTGCCAGCAGCCAAGGGGTAGCACGGGGAACCTACGAGCAGTACTTC
CASSQGVARGTYEQYF
>TRBD2|TRBV18|TRBJ2-1|NA
TGTGCCAGCTCACCACCGGGACTAGCGGGGGGGCCTTACAATGAGCAGTTCTTC
CASSPPGLAGGPYNEQFF
>TRBD2|TRBV11-2|TRBJ2-7|NA
TGTGCCAGTAGGCCATCGGGCATGGGGACTATCTCCTACGAGCAGTACTTC
CASRPSGMGTISYEQYF
>NA|TRBV30|TRBJ1-1|once
TGTGCCTCCGAGGGTGCTGGGATTCTCTCTGAAGCTTTCTTT
CASEGAGILSEAFF
>NA|TRBV5-1|TRBJ2-7|NA
TGCGCCAGCAGCTCCCTACAAGCCAGCGGAATCCTTAGCTACGAGCAGTACTTC
CASSSLQASGILSYEQYF
>NA|TRBV30|TRBJ2-5|NA
TGTGCCTGGAGTAAAACTAACCGGGAGACCCAGTACTTC
CAWSKTNRETQYF
>NA|TRBV11-3|TRBJ2-7|NA
TGTGCCAGCAGCCTGGACACCCCGTACGAGCAGTACTTC
CASSLDTPYEQYF
>TRBD1|TRBV10-2|TRBJ2-5|NA
TGCGCCAGCAGTGGCTCAGGGGGCCAAGAGACCCAGTACTTC
CASSGSGGQETQYF
>NA|TRBV19|TRBJ1-5|NA
TGTGCCAGTAGTATTTTAGGGGGAAGCAATCAGCCCCAGCATTTT
CASSILGGSNQPQHF
>TRBD2|TRBV6-5|TRBJ2-1|NA
TGTGCCAGCAGTTACGGTGCTAGCGGGTACAATGAGCAGTTCTTC
CASSYGASGYNEQFF
>NA|TRBV27|TRBJ2-7|NA
TGTGCCAGCGGGGCACAGGCCTCCTACGAGCAGTACTTC
CASGAQASYEQYF
>NA|TRBV5-5|TRBJ1-1|NA
TGTGCCAGCAGCTTGACGGGGGCCAGCGGGATCCCTTTCTTT
CASSLTGASGIPFF
>NA|TRBV11-3|TRBJ2-7|NA
TGTGCCAGCAGCTTGGACATCTACGAGCAGTACTTC
CASSLDIYEQYF
>TRBD1|TRBV11-2|TRBJ2-5|once
TGTGCCAGCAGCTCCTGGACAGGGGAGGAGACCCAGTACTTC
CASSSWTGEETQYF
>TRBD1|TRBV7-2|TRBJ1-2|NA
TGTGCCAGCAGCATAACGGGACAGATCTATGGCTACACCTTC
CASSITGQIYGYTF
>NA|TRBV4-3|TRBJ2-7|NA
TGCGCCAGCAGCCCCGTCGGAGGCGGAGCCTACGAGCAGTACTTC
CASSPVGGGAYEQYF
>TRBD2|TRBV5-1|TRBJ2-5|NA
TGCGCCAGCAGCTTGACTCGCGGGGGGGCGGGAGAGACCCAGTACTTC
CASSLTRGGAGETQYF
>NA|TRBV7-2|TRBJ1-1|NA
TGTGCCAGCAGCTACTACATGAACACTGAAGCTTTCTTT
CASSYYMNTEAFF
>TRBD2|TRBV14|TRBJ2-1|NA
TGTGCCAGCAGCCAACCTAGCGGGGCTGGCAAGCAGTTCTTC
CASSQPSGAGKQFF
>NA|TRBV5-1|TRBJ2-5|NA
TGCGCCAGCAGCTTACCCGGTGGTCGAGAGACCCAGTACTTC
CASSLPGGRETQYF
>TRBD1|TRBV2|TRBJ1-2|NA
TGTGCCAGCAGTGAAGGTGGGACAGTAACTTTCAACTATGGCTACACCTTC
CASSEGGTVTFNYGYTF
>NA|TRBV12-3/TRBV12-4|TRBJ1-5|NA
TGTGCCAGCGCCTATAGCAATCAGCCCCAGCATTTT
CASAYSNQPQHF
>TRBD2|TRBV7-3|TRBJ2-1|NA
TGTGCCAGCAGCGCTCGAGAGCGGGGCAATGAGCAGTTCTTC
CASSARERGNEQFF
>NA|TRBV25-1|TRBJ2-7|NA
TGTGCCAGCAGTGAGGTAGGAGGGCTCTACGAGCAGTACTTC
CASSEVGGLYEQYF
>NA|TRBV9|TRBJ2-2|NA
TGTGCCAGCAGCGTAGACGGAGGGATGAACACCGGGGAGCTGTTTTTT
CASSVDGGMNTGELFF
>TRBD1|TRBV19|TRBJ1-6|NA
TGTGCCAGTAGTACGCAGAGCCAGGACAGGTTGGGGTCACCCCTCCACTTT
CASSTQSQDRLGSPLHF
>TRBD2|TRBV5-1|TRBJ2-2|NA
TGCGCCAGCAGCATACAGCCTCTAGGCGGGGGGCTCACCGGGGAGCTGTTTTTT
CASSIQPLGGGLTGELFF
>NA|TRBV2|TRBJ1-1|NA
TGTGCCAGCAGTGTTAACAGTGTGAACACTGAAGCTTTCTTT
CASSVNSVNTEAFF
>NA|TRBV25-1|TRBJ2-1|NA
TGTGCCAGCAGTGAGGGAGGGGGACGGTACAATGAGCAGTTCTTC
CASSEGGGRYNEQFF
>NA|TRBV3-1/TRBV3-2|TRBJ2-7|NA
TGTGCCAGCAGCCAAGATTCAGGGGAGCAGTACTTC
CASSQDSGEQYF
>TRBD1|TRBV28|TRBJ2-7|NA
TGTGCCAGCAGCCCGGGACAGGGCGGCGAGCAGTACTTC
CASSPGQGGEQYF